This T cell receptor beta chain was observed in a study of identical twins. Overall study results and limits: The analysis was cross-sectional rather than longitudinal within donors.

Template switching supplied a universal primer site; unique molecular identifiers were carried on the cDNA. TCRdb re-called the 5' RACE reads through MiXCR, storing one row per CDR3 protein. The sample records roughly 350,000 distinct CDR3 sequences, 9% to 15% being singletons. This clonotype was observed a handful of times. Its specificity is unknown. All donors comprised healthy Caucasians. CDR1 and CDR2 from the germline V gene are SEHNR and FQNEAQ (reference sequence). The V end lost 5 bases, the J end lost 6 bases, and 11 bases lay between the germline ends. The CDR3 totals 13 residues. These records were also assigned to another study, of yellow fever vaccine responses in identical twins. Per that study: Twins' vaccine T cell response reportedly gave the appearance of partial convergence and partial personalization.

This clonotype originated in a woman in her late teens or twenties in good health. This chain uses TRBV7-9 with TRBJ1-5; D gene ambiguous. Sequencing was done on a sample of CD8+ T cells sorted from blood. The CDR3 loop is CASSTGVSQPQHF. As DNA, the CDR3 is TGTGCCAGCAGCACCGGGGTTAGTCAGCCCCAGCATTTT.